The entry below describes one TCR beta chain. As yet, its antigen is unknown. The entry originates in a study of a mutant IDH1 vaccine in newly diagnosed glioma. Study details: Earlier therapy was either radiotherapy, temozolomide, or both, and most got both. V12 came at week 35, V13 at week 47.

Some clones are missing from TCRdb's copy, which holds only in-frame ones; the method was immunoSEQ multiplex PCR. The sample lists over 65,000 clones, 84% occurring once. Trimming stripped 4 bases from V and 8 bases from J, with 19 bases between. Germline assignment: CDR1 SGHDT and CDR2 YYEEEE. The CDR3 loop spans 15 amino acids. The time point denotes: week 35, safety follow-up. Every single dose of the vaccine, 300 ug of mutant IDH1 20-mer peptide, came with topical imiquimod. Eight vaccine injections were given to patients in weeks 1, 3, 5, 7, 11, 15, 19 and 23. This receptor was taken from a man aged 18 to 30 with glioma. This sequence joins TRBV5-6 and TRBJ2-1, with D possibly called TRBD1 or TRBD2 (5 bases each). The specimen was PBMCs, collected from a glioma patient whose treatment included an IDH1 peptide vaccine. CDR3 sequence (DNA): TGTGCCAGCAGCCCGCCGAGGGGCGCCGGCTATGAGCAGTTCTTC. This gives the protein CASSPPRGAGYEQFF.